These 17 T cell receptor beta chains were all obtained from the same sample, sequenced in a study of blood T cell repertoires in COVID-19. TCRdb's copy holds only in-frame clones and misses some; the assay was immunoSEQ multiplex PCR. The sample contains 150,000 to 200,000 clones, around 84% of which appear only once. Material: PBMCs or T cells enriched from blood (not recorded which). These receptor sequences come from a man aged 35 to 55 who had recovered from COVID-19.

The rearrangement links TRBV3-1 (or the pseudogene TRBV3-2) to TRBJ1-3; 7 bases line up with TRBD1. The CDR3 runs 15 residues. The V gene's germline CDR1 is LGHDT and CDR2 YNNKEL (reference sequence). Losses at the gene ends were 5 bases for V and 6 bases for J; bases not matched to a gene: 10. CDR3 protein: CASSYRQGQKNTIYF. CDR3 bases: TGTGCCAGCAGCTACCGACAGGGTCAAAAAAACACCATATATTTT.

The rearrangement links TRBV6-5 to TRBJ2-3; 9 positions match TRBD1. V shed 5 bases and J 7 bases; nucleotides not matched to a gene: 10. CDR1 is MNHEY, CDR2 SVGAGI, per germline. CDR3 length: 15 residues. The CDR3 protein is CASSTRDRVANTQYF. The CDR3 coding sequence is TGTGCCAGCAGTACCCGGGACAGGGTAGCAAATACGCAGTATTTT.

CDR3 nucleotides: TGTGCCAGCAGGGGGGGGATCAGAGAGACCCAGTACTTC. It is translated as CASRGGIRETQYF. This chain links TRBV2 with TRBJ2-5, with 7 bases identical to TRBD2. J gave up 4 bases and V 6 bases, and 5 bases lay outside the gene matches. The germline V gene has CDR1 SNHLY and CDR2 FYNNEI. This CDR3 has 13 amino acids.

The chain employs TRBV2 and TRBJ2-5; the match to TRBD2 covers 15 bases. Germline CDR1 SNHLY, CDR2 FYNNEI. The V and J ends lost 11 bases and 5 bases, in that order; junction bases with no gene match: 9. CDR3 length equals 15 residues. CDR3 amino acids: CAGLAGGDPRETQYF. CDR3 bases: TGTGCCGGACTAGCGGGGGGGGACCCCCGGGAGACCCAGTACTTC.

The chain combines TRBV5-6 with TRBJ2-1; maybe TRBD2 (5 bases). Germline V gene data show CDR1 as SGHDT and CDR2 as YYEEEE. The length of the CDR3 is 13 residues. With 1 base removed from V and 7 bases from J, the gap between germline ends came to 9 bases. DNA for the CDR3: TGTGCCAGCAGCTTGCTTGGGGAGAATGAGCAGTTCTTC. As protein: CASSLLGENEQFF.

The chain uses TRBV11-2 and TRBJ2-1, with D unresolved. Trimming left V 5 bases short and J 0 bases short, with 17 bases between. The germline gives CDR1 SGHAT, CDR2 FQNNGV. The length of the CDR3 is 17 residues. DNA for the CDR3: TGTGCCAGCAGCCCGTATAGCCAGTCGAACTCCTACAATGAGCAGTTCTTC. Its translation: CASSPYSQSNSYNEQFF.

The CDR3 region is CASTGGLLLYGNTIYF. Here the CDR3 DNA reads TGTGCCTCGACAGGGGGCCTCCTCTTGTATGGAAACACCATATATTTT. V usage is TRBV30 and J usage is TRBJ1-3; 10 bases match TRBD1. Per the germline V gene, CDR1 is GTSNPN and CDR2 is SVGIG (reference sequence). V shed 7 bases, J shed 3 bases, and the junction held 12 bases outside the gene matches. The CDR3 extends over 16 amino acids.

A few counts support this clone. The chain links TRBV5-6 to TRBJ1-6; 7 bases are shared with TRBD1. The CDR3 is 13 residues long. With 3 bases clipped from V and 10 bases from J, the junction kept 4 bases outside the gene matches. Germline V gene lookup returns CDR1 SGHDT and CDR2 YYEEEE. The CDR3 region is CASSYDRESPLHF. The CDR3 nucleotides are TGTGCCAGCAGCTATGACAGGGAATCACCCCTCCACTTT.

V and J are TRBV11-2 and TRBJ2-1; 10 positions match TRBD1. This CDR3 spans 14 amino acids. Germline V CDR1 and CDR2: SGHAT, FQNNGV. V shed 5 bases, J shed 7 bases, and the junction held 5 bases outside the gene matches. The CDR3 here is CASSRGQGWNEQFF. CDR3 sequence (DNA): TGTGCCAGCAGCCGGGGACAGGGGTGGAATGAGCAGTTCTTC. The entire variable domain, with the rest obtained from reference TRBV11-2 and TRBJ2-1, is as follows: EAGVAQSPRYKIIEKRQSVAFWCNPISGHATLYWYQQILGQGPKLLIQFQNNGVVDDSQLPKDRFSAERLKGVDSTLKIQPAKLEDSAVYLCASSRGQGWNEQFFGPGTRLTVL.

V usage is TRBV6-2 or TRBV6-3 and J usage is TRBJ1-2; no clear D gene. V lost 5 bases and J lost 8, with 15 bases in between. The CDR3 spans 13 residues. Germline-derived CDR1 and CDR2 are MNHEY and SVGEGT. The CDR3 spells CASSVSRAYGYTF. The CDR3, as DNA: TGTGCCAGCAGTGTAAGTAGAGCGTACGGCTACACCTTC.

The V gene is TRBV5-8, the J gene TRBJ2-1; 9 bases align to TRBD2. The trim removed 0 bases at V and 3 bases at J, leaving 10 bases unmatched. The germline V gene encodes CDR1 SGHTS and CDR2 YDEGEE. The CDR3 covers 18 residues. CDR3 DNA sequence: TGTGCCAGCAGCTTGGAGTGGCAGACTAGCGGTGACTACAATGAGCAGTTCTTC. Amino acids: CASSLEWQTSGDYNEQFF.

The chain carries TRBV6-1 and TRBJ1-3; 8 bases line up with TRBD1. With V trimmed by 1 base and J by 4 bases, 0 bases remained unmatched. The CDR3 runs to 14 residues. From germline, CDR1 is MNHNS and CDR2 SASEGT. The CDR3, as DNA: TGTGCCAGCAGTGAAGGGACAGGGGGAAACACCATATATTTT. Translated, it gives CASSEGTGGNTIYF.

V usage is TRBV3-1 (or the pseudogene TRBV3-2) and J usage is TRBJ2-3; 10 nucleotides match TRBD2. The V gene's germline CDR1 is LGHDT and CDR2 YNNKEL (reference sequence). The length of the CDR3 is 16 residues. V lost 4 bases to trimming and J lost 2 bases; unmatched junction nucleotides: 6. CDR3 sequence (DNA): TGTGCCAGCAGCCTAGCGGGGGGCCGAAACACAGATACGCAGTATTTT. Amino acid sequence: CASSLAGGRNTDTQYF.

The V gene is TRBV11-2, the J gene TRBJ1-2; no firm D call. This CDR3 has 13 residues. V shed 3 bases and J shed 8 bases, with 13 bases lying between them. Germline V gives CDR1 SGHAT, CDR2 FQNNGV. The CDR3 nucleotides read TGTGCCAGCAGCTTTTCACAGCGGGAAGGCTACACCTTC. Translated: CASSFSQREGYTF. Based on the CDR3 plus reference TRBV11-2 and TRBJ1-2, the full variable domain is EAGVAQSPRYKIIEKRQSVAFWCNPISGHATLYWYQQILGQGPKLLIQFQNNGVVDDSQLPKDRFSAERLKGVDSTLKIQPAKLEDSAVYLCASSFSQREGYTFGSGTRLTVV.

The J gene is TRBJ1-2, the V gene TRBV29-1, with 10 nucleotides matching TRBD1. The CDR3 spans 11 residues. Unmatched junction bases numbered 4, after V lost 7 bases and J lost 8 bases. CDR1 and CDR2 from the germline V gene are SQVTM and ANQGSEA. CDR3 region: CSAGTGEGYTF. CDR3 DNA sequence: TGCAGCGCCGGGACAGGGGAAGGCTACACCTTC.

In its sample, this clone was seen once. The V call is TRBV29-1, the J call TRBJ1-4; tentatively, D is TRBD1 (6 bases). The CDR3 runs 13 residues. Germline CDR1 reads SQVTM; CDR2 reads ANQGSEA. V lost 5 bases and J 7 bases, leaving 14 bases between the germline ends. In nucleotides, the CDR3 is TGCAGCGTTCCCGGCAGGGGCGGTGAAAAACTGTTTTTT. Amino acids: CSVPGRGGEKLFF.

The chain combines TRBV2 with TRBJ2-7; D is unresolved. Germline V gene sequence: CDR1 SNHLY, CDR2 FYNNEI. V was shortened by 5 bases and J by 4 bases, with 9 bases between the two germline ends. The CDR3 sequence is 12 residues long. CDR3 loop: CASSSQNYEQYF. CDR3 sequence (DNA): TGTGCCAGCAGTTCTCAGAATTACGAGCAGTACTTC.